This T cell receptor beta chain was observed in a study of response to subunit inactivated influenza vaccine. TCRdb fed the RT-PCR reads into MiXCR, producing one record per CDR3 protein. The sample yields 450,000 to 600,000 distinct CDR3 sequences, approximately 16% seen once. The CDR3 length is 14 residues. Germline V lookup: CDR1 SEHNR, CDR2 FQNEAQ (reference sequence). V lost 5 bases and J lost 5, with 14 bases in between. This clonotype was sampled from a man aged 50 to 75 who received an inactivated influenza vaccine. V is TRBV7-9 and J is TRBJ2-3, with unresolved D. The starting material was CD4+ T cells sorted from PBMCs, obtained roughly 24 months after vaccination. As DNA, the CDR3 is TGTGCCAGCAGCCCGAGACTCGTAAAAGATACGCAGTATTTT. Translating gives CASSPRLVKDTQYF. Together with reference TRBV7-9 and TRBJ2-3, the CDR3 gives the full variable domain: DTGVSQNPRHKITKRGQNVTFRCDPISEHNRLYWYRQTLGQGPEFLTYFQNEAQLEKSRLLSDRFSAERPKGSFSTLEIQRTEQGDSAMYLCASSPRLVKDTQYFGPGTRLTVL.